This T cell receptor (beta chain) was documented in a study of OX40 agonist ivuxolimab in advanced cancers. With baseline, cycle 4 day 1, and cycle 7 day 1 as timepoints, blood was sampled. Data came from immunoSEQ multiplex PCR; TCRdb stores just in-frame clones and leaves some out. Seen here are about 86,000 clones, around nine tenths observed once, and the top ten hold approximately 1.5%. After removal of 3 bases from V and 3 bases from J, the junction contained 2 bases not matched to a gene. This CDR3 is built from 14 residues. The germline V gene has CDR1 SGHRS and CDR2 YFSETQ. As concerns this clone: The sample contains more than one DNA sequence encoding this CDR3.

The chain has TRBV5-1 and TRBJ2-7; TRBD2 matches 11 bases. Sequencing used CD4+ or CD8+ T cells sorted from blood, obtained in a trial of the OX40 agonist ivuxolimab. The sequence came from an adult with an advanced solid tumor such as melanoma, head and neck, liver or kidney cancer. The CDR3, as DNA: TGCGCCAGCAGCTCTGGGACTAGCGGCTACGAGCAGTACTTC. It yields the protein CASSSGTSGYEQYF.